Below are 29 T cell receptor beta chains sequenced from a single sample in a study of T cell changes during pregnancy in multiple sclerosis. The repertoire was sequenced with immunoSEQ multiplex PCR; TCRdb's copy has only in-frame clones and lacks some. The sample lists approximately 40,000 clones; over 80% were seen once. The sequenced sample consisted of peripheral blood. Source of these receptors: a female donor with multiple sclerosis, enrolled in a pregnancy study.

V and J are TRBV4-3 and TRBJ2-1; 10 nucleotides agree with TRBD2. Trimming cost V 5 bases and J 5 bases; bases outside gene matches: 9. This CDR3 is 16 amino acids long. CDR1 is LGHNA and CDR2 is YSLEER in the germline V gene. The CDR3 spells CASSSSGRALDNEQFF. CDR3 nucleotides: TGCGCCAGCAGCTCCAGCGGGAGGGCTCTTGACAATGAGCAGTTCTTC.

V is TRBV11-2 and J is TRBJ2-3, with no clear D. The CDR3 sequence is 14 residues long. V lost 5 bases, J lost 0 bases, and 9 bases lay in between. The V gene's germline CDR1 is SGHAT and CDR2 FQNNGV. The CDR3 nucleotides are TGTGCCAGCAGCCGACCAGAGAGCACAGATACGCAGTATTTT. Translating gives CASSRPESTDTQYF.

The sample holds a few counts of this clone. V is TRBV27 and J is TRBJ2-7; D possibly corresponds to TRBD2 (5 bases). This CDR3 region has 13 residues. Per the germline V gene, CDR1 is MNHEY and CDR2 is SMNVEV (reference sequence). V gave up 3 bases and J gave up 3 bases, with 9 bases separating them. The CDR3 DNA reads as TGTGCCAGCAGTTTCGCGGGTTTCTACGAGCAGTACTTC. Protein: CASSFAGFYEQYF.

The genes are TRBV9 and TRBJ2-6, with TRBD1 matching over 7 bases. The CDR3 loop spans 20 amino acids. The germline CDR1 and CDR2 sequences are SGDLS and YYNGEE. V lost 4 bases to trimming and J lost 0 bases; unmatched junction nucleotides: 16. The CDR3 coding sequence is TGTGCCAGCAGCCCCATCTTCGGGGACAGCCTTCTCTCTGGGGCCAACGTCCTGACTTTC. The encoded protein is CASSPIFGDSLLSGANVLTF.

This chain uses TRBV2 with TRBJ2-1; 10 nucleotides agree with TRBD2. Per the germline V gene, CDR1 is SNHLY and CDR2 is FYNNEI. The trim removed 6 bases at V and 2 bases at J, leaving 4 bases unmatched. This CDR3 has 15 residues. The CDR3 loop reads CASRPGTSAYNEQFF. As DNA, the CDR3 is TGTGCCAGCAGGCCCGGGACTAGCGCCTACAATGAGCAGTTCTTC.

The V and J genes are TRBV7-3 and TRBJ2-7; 8 bases fit TRBD2. The CDR3 is made up of 15 amino acids. CDR1 SGHTA and CDR2 FQGTGA come from the germline V gene. Trimming cost V 5 bases and J 0 bases; bases outside gene matches: 6. The CDR3 is CASSIASGSSYEQYF. CDR3 bases: TGTGCCAGCAGCATAGCAAGCGGGAGCTCCTACGAGCAGTACTTC.

V gene TRBV6-4 combines with J gene TRBJ1-5; maybe TRBD1 (5 bases). Germline CDR1 and CDR2: MRHNA and SNTAGT. Deletions cut 6 bases from V and 0 bases from J, with 9 bases between. CDR3 length: 14 residues. The DNA of the CDR3 is TGTGCCAGCAGGGAGGGGCGTAGCAATCAGCCCCAGCATTTT. Its protein is CASREGRSNQPQHF.

This clone was detected only once. The rearrangement uses TRBV2 and TRBJ2-2; D is perhaps TRBD2 (5 bases). The CDR3 has 14 residues. CDR1 is SNHLY and CDR2 is FYNNEI in the germline V gene. The ends were cut back, 3 bases at V and 6 bases at J, with 11 bases in the middle. In DNA form, the CDR3 reads TGTGCCAGCAGTGAGTCTAGCCTATCCGGGGAGCTGTTTTTT. Protein: CASSESSLSGELFF.

J is TRBJ2-1 and V is TRBV4-2; D may be TRBD2 (6 bases). Germline loops: CDR1 LGHNA, CDR2 YNFKEQ. The ends were cut back, 0 bases at V and 8 bases at J, with 20 bases in the middle. The CDR3 has 17 amino acids. The CDR3 bases are TGTGCCAGCAGCCAAGATCGTGGAGCGGCCTGGGGGGATGAGCAGTTCTTC. Encoded protein: CASSQDRGAAWGDEQFF.

The chain couples TRBV15 to TRBJ2-3; perhaps TRBD2 as D (5 bases). Trimming took 1 base from V and 4 from J, leaving 9 bases between them. The CDR3 sequence is 14 residues long. Per the germline V gene, CDR1 is LNHNV and CDR2 is YYDKDF (reference sequence). The CDR3 here is CATSRAGYSDTQYF. The CDR3 DNA follows: TGTGCCACCAGCAGAGCGGGATATTCAGATACGCAGTATTTT.

This clone is a singleton in its sample. The chain links TRBV6-4 to TRBJ1-5, with D unresolved. This CDR3 region has 12 residues. V shed 10 bases and J shed 4 bases, with 11 bases lying between them. Germline CDR1 is MRHNA and CDR2 is SNTAGT. This CDR3 is CATRGINQPQHF. The CDR3 nucleotides read TGTGCCACAAGAGGGATAAATCAGCCCCAGCATTTT.

This chain connects TRBV10-3 to TRBJ1-2, with D hard to call. CDR3 length: 14 residues. CDR1 and CDR2 from the germline V gene are ENHRY and SYGVKD. V was trimmed by 0 bases and J by 4 bases, leaving 9 bases between them. The CDR3 region is CAISESRRRYGYTF. The CDR3, as DNA: TGTGCCATCAGTGAGTCACGACGGCGCTATGGCTACACCTTC.

CDR3 bases: TGCGCCAGCAGACCATCAGGGTCCAATGAGCAGTTCTTC. Encoded protein: CASRPSGSNEQFF. The chain is built from TRBV10-1 and TRBJ2-1, with D tentatively TRBD1 (5 bases). The CDR3 loop spans 13 amino acids. The germline gives CDR1 WNHNN, CDR2 SYGVQD (reference sequence). V was clipped by 6 bases and J by 6 bases, with 12 bases between them.

The chain employs TRBV19 and TRBJ2-1; possible D gene TRBD2, 6 bases. Per the germline V gene, CDR1 is LNHDA and CDR2 is SQIVND (reference sequence). The CDR3 has 12 residues. V was cut by 7 bases and J by 5 bases, with 9 bases left in between. DNA of the CDR3: TGTGCCAGTATGGGGGGAGACAATGAGCAGTTCTTC. Translating gives CASMGGDNEQFF.

In DNA form, the CDR3 reads TGTGCCAGCAGCTTCGGATCAATCTACGAGCAGTACTTC. It codes for CASSFGSIYEQYF. The chain is built from TRBV5-4 and TRBJ2-7, with D unresolved. Germline V gives CDR1 SGHNT, CDR2 YYREEE (reference sequence). The CDR3 totals 13 residues. V lost 2 bases to trimming and J lost 3 bases, with 9 bases between them.

The chain is built from TRBV6-1 and TRBJ2-1, with a tentative D call TRBD2 (6 bases). CDR1 and CDR2 from the germline V gene are MNHNS and SASEGT. The V end lost 7 bases, the J end lost 3 bases, and 13 bases lay between the germline ends. The CDR3 runs 14 residues. The CDR3 region has the DNA TGTGCCAGCATACCCCGGGACTTCTACAATGAGCAGTTCTTC. Protein sequence: CASIPRDFYNEQFF.

CDR3 residues: CAWSEIPGQGASEQYF. The CDR3 region has the DNA TGTGCCTGGAGTGAAATACCGGGACAGGGGGCCAGCGAGCAGTACTTC. The chain combines TRBV30 with TRBJ2-7; 12 nucleotides line up with TRBD1. The CDR3 contains 16 residues. Per the germline V gene, CDR1 is GTSNPN and CDR2 is SVGIG (reference sequence). The junction had 10 bases not matched to a gene; V was cut back by 1 base and J by 6 bases.

In nucleotides, the CDR3 is TGTGCCAGCCACTACGGGATCAGCGGCTACAATGAGCAGTTCTTC. This sequence encodes CASHYGISGYNEQFF. J is TRBJ2-1 and V is TRBV14, with a possible D match to TRBD2 (5 bases). Germline V gives CDR1 SGHDN, CDR2 FVKESK. With 8 bases removed from V and 3 bases from J, the gap between germline ends came to 17 bases. This CDR3 is 15 amino acids long.

The gene calls are TRBV18 and TRBJ2-4; D perhaps matches TRBD2 (6 bases). CDR3 length: 14 residues. V was cut by 2 bases and J by 5 bases, with 10 bases left in between. The V gene's germline CDR1 is KGHSH and CDR2 LQKENI. This CDR3 is CASSPTGTQNIQYF. In nucleotides, the CDR3 is TGTGCCAGCTCACCAACCGGGACTCAAAACATTCAGTACTTC.

For the CDR3, the DNA is TGTGCCAGCAGCCACGCGGCGGGGACAGGGGCGGATGGCTACACCTTC. It yields the protein CASSHAAGTGADGYTF. V usage is TRBV11-2 and J usage is TRBJ1-2, with 10 nucleotides matching TRBD1. CDR3 length: 16 amino acids. The trim removed 5 bases at V and 6 bases at J, leaving 12 bases unmatched. Germline lookup yields CDR1 SGHAT and CDR2 FQNNGV. Complete variable domain (other parts from reference TRBV11-2 and TRBJ1-2): EAGVAQSPRYKIIEKRQSVAFWCNPISGHATLYWYQQILGQGPKLLIQFQNNGVVDDSQLPKDRFSAERLKGVDSTLKIQPAKLEDSAVYLCASSHAAGTGADGYTFGSGTRLTVV.

The genes are TRBV29-1 and TRBJ2-1; no clear D gene. V lost 7 bases and J 4 bases, leaving 8 bases between the germline ends. The CDR3 is 11 amino acids. CDR1 is SQVTM, CDR2 ANQGSEA, per germline. In DNA, the CDR3 is TGCAGCGCCCATATATACAATGAGCAGTTCTTC. It translates to CSAHIYNEQFF.

The chain links TRBV5-4 to TRBJ2-1, with a tentative D call TRBD2 (6 bases). V was cut by 0 bases and J by 7 bases, with 17 bases left in between. The germline gives CDR1 SGHNT, CDR2 YYREEE (reference sequence). The CDR3 runs 16 residues. For the CDR3, the DNA is TGTGCCAGCAGCTTGGGGGGGACTGCCAATTGGAATGAGCAGTTCTTC. The encoded protein is CASSLGGTANWNEQFF.

This chain connects TRBV27 to TRBJ2-2; 7 bases align to TRBD2. Germline values: CDR1 MNHEY, CDR2 SMNVEV (reference sequence). This CDR3 is built from 15 residues. Germline trimming cut 5 bases from V and 6 bases from J; bases unmatched to any gene: 9. The CDR3, as DNA: TGTGCCAGCAGTCCCCTGCGGGAGACCCCCGGGGAGCTGTTTTTT. This gives the protein CASSPLRETPGELFF.

The chain links TRBV7-3 to TRBJ2-2; 14 nucleotides align to TRBD2. V shed 2 bases and J 1 base; nucleotides not matched to a gene: 9. Per germline, CDR1 SGHTA and CDR2 FQGTGA. The length of the CDR3 is 20 residues. The CDR3 DNA reads TGTGCCAGCAGCTTACCGGGACTAGCGGGAGTCAGGCTGAACACCGGGGAGCTGTTTTTT. Protein: CASSLPGLAGVRLNTGELFF.

The chain employs TRBV10-3 and TRBJ2-7; D may be TRBD1 or TRBD2 (6 bases each). In germline, CDR1 is ENHRY, CDR2 SYGVKD. The ends were cut back, 3 bases at V and 0 bases at J, with 12 bases in the middle. CDR3 length equals 15 residues. The CDR3 nucleotides read TGTGCCATCAGTGAATCGGGGGCGACCTCCTACGAGCAGTACTTC. Its translation is CAISESGATSYEQYF.

This clone has more than one count but fewer than ten. The chain recombines TRBV7-9 with TRBJ1-2; 7 bases match TRBD1. The CDR3 has 15 amino acids. V lost 4 bases, J lost 8 bases, and 13 bases stayed unmatched. Germline-derived CDR1 and CDR2 are SEHNR and FQNEAQ (reference sequence). The CDR3 nucleotides are TGTGCCAGCAGCTCAATTCGGAGGGGGCGTGAGGGCTACACCTTC. The encoded protein is CASSSIRRGREGYTF. Full variable domain (outside the CDR3, taken from reference TRBV7-9 and TRBJ1-2): DTGVSQNPRHKITKRGQNVTFRCDPISEHNRLYWYRQTLGQGPEFLTYFQNEAQLEKSRLLSDRFSAERPKGSFSTLEIQRTEQGDSAMYLCASSSIRRGREGYTFGSGTRLTVV.

The chain couples TRBV4-1 to TRBJ1-2; weak D call: TRBD1 (6 bases). V lost 4 bases and J 8 bases, leaving 14 bases between the germline ends. This CDR3 is 13 amino acids long. Germline V gene sequence: CDR1 MGHRA, CDR2 YSYEKL. DNA for the CDR3: TGCGCCAGCAGCCTGACAGGTCTCCCCGGCTACACCTTC. Protein product: CASSLTGLPGYTF.

The rearrangement joins TRBV5-4 to TRBJ2-1; the match to TRBD2 covers 10 bases. The CDR3 consists of 16 residues. Germline lookup yields CDR1 SGHNT and CDR2 YYREEE (reference sequence). The V and J ends lost 4 bases and 2 bases, in that order; junction bases with no gene match: 6. In nucleotides, the CDR3 is TGTGCCAGCAGCCCGAAAGCGGGAGGGCCCTACAATGAGCAGTTCTTC. It codes for CASSPKAGGPYNEQFF. Together with reference TRBV5-4 and TRBJ2-1, the CDR3 gives the full variable domain: ETGVTQSPTHLIKTRGQQVTLRCSSQSGHNTVSWYQQALGQGPQFIFQYYREEENGRGNFPPRFSGLQFPNYSSELNVNALELDDSALYLCASSPKAGGPYNEQFFGPGTRLTVL.

J is TRBJ2-5 and V is TRBV4-1; 7 bases map to TRBD1. The germline V gene has CDR1 MGHRA and CDR2 YSYEKL. This CDR3 is 16 amino acids long. The V gene end was trimmed by 6 bases and the J gene end by 5 bases; junction bases not matched to a gene: 15. The CDR3 spells CASRLYGTEAAETQYF. The CDR3 nucleotides are TGCGCCAGCAGGCTATACGGGACAGAGGCTGCTGAGACCCAGTACTTC.